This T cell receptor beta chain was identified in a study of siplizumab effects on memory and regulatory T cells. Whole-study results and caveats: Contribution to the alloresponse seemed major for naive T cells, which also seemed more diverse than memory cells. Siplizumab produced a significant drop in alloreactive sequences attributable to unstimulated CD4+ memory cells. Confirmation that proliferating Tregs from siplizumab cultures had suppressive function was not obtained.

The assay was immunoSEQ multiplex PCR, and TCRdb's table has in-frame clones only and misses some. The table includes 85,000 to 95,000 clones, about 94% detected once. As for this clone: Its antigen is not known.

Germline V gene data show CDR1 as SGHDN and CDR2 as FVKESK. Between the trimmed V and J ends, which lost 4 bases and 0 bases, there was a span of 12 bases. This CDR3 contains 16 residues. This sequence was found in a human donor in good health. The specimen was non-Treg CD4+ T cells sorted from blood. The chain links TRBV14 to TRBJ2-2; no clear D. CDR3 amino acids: CASSPELPANTGELFF. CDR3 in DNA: TGTGCCAGCAGCCCGGAGCTCCCGGCGAACACCGGGGAGCTGTTTTTT.